The TCR beta chain described here comes from a study of blood T cell repertoires in COVID-19. The repertoire was sequenced with immunoSEQ multiplex PCR; TCRdb's copy has only in-frame clones and lacks some. The data show around 40,000 clones, around 86% seen once. Per the germline V gene, CDR1 is MNHEY and CDR2 is SMNVEV (reference sequence). This CDR3 contains 16 residues. Trimming took off 2 bases at V and 2 bases at J, with 13 bases between the two ends. This clone was recorded once. This chain uses TRBV27 with TRBJ1-5; D unresolved. Sequencing input: peripheral blood. The sequence was obtained from a man over 45 with active or convalescent COVID-19. The CDR3, as DNA: TGTGCCAGCAGTTTAGGAGGGCAGGTCGGCAATCAGCCCCAGCATTTT. Translation gives CASSLGGQVGNQPQHF.